The 25 T cell receptor beta chains listed next were all sequenced from one sample in a study of vaccination effects on CD4 cells after COVID-19. Profiling relied on immunoSEQ multiplex PCR, and the TCRdb table lists in-frame clones only, not all of them. The table lists about 63,000 clones, over 70% of them singletons, with 3% to 4% in the top ten. Their antigens remain unidentified. Antigen-specific CD4+ T cells were first expanded with viral peptide pools by the ViraFEST assay and only then sequenced. Subsequent to 10 days of culture, CD4+ T cells were isolated. No vaccinee had earlier SARS-CoV-2 infection, and nucleocapsid antibodies were negative. The source was CD4+ T cells from PBMCs cultured with HCoV-OC43 spike peptides, collected before COVID-19 vaccination. Subset given: HCoV-OC43 spike overlapping peptide pool stimulation. These receptors all stem from a human donor who received a COVID-19 vaccine.

The J gene is TRBJ2-7, the V gene TRBV5-1, with 7 positions matching TRBD1. This CDR3 spans 17 amino acids. Germline V CDR1 and CDR2: SGHRS, YFSETQ. After removal of 0 bases from V and 1 base from J, the junction contained 10 bases not matched to a gene. CDR3 in DNA: TGCGCCAGCAGCTTGGTCTTTACCCAGGGGGTATCCTACGAGCAGTACGTC. It is translated as CASSLVFTQGVSYEQYV.

The V gene is TRBV5-1, the J gene TRBJ2-3; D possibly corresponds to TRBD1 (5 bases). Between the trimmed V and J ends, which lost 4 bases and 5 bases, there was a span of 11 bases. The germline V gene encodes CDR1 SGHRS and CDR2 YFSETQ. The CDR3 contains 13 residues. The CDR3 bases are TGCGCCAGCAGCGGGCAGGGAAGAGATACGCAGTATTTT. Translation: CASSGQGRDTQYF.

This clone appeared a few times. The V gene is TRBV7-2, the J gene TRBJ1-5; TRBD1 is a possible D gene (5 bases). Per germline, CDR1 SGHTA and CDR2 FQGNSA. Between the trimmed V and J ends, which lost 5 bases and 0 bases, there was a span of 11 bases. The CDR3 is made up of 15 amino acids. This chain's CDR3 is CASSPRQNSNQPQHF. The CDR3, as DNA: TGTGCCAGCAGCCCCCGACAGAATAGCAATCAGCCCCAGCATTTT.

V is TRBV5-5 and J is TRBJ2-7; the match to TRBD1 covers 8 bases. The junction had 8 bases not matched to a gene; V was cut back by 4 bases and J by 2 bases. CDR1 is SGHKS, CDR2 YYEKEE, per germline (reference sequence). The CDR3 totals 15 residues. CDR3: CASSIGQGLPYEQYV. CDR3 nucleotides: TGTGCCAGCAGCATCGGACAGGGACTTCCCTACGAGCAGTACGTC.

J is TRBJ2-3 and V is TRBV24-1; D unclear. This CDR3 is built from 15 residues. V lost 3 bases and J 4 bases, leaving 13 bases between the germline ends. Germline values: CDR1 KGHDR, CDR2 SFDVKD. The CDR3 region is CATSDPDPEADTQYF. CDR3 coding DNA: TGTGCCACCAGTGATCCTGACCCAGAAGCAGATACGCAGTATTTT.

J is TRBJ1-5 and V is TRBV2; D is unresolved. This CDR3 region has 14 residues. V shed 1 base and J shed 0 bases, with 4 bases lying between them. The germline V gene encodes CDR1 SNHLY and CDR2 FYNNEI. The CDR3: CASSEVSSNQPQHF. CDR3 DNA sequence: TGTGCCAGCAGTGAAGTGAGTAGCAATCAGCCCCAGCATTTT.

The V call is TRBV19, the J call TRBJ1-4; D not resolved. This CDR3 spans 15 amino acids. In germline, CDR1 is LNHDA, CDR2 SQIVND (reference sequence). Trimming stripped 5 bases from V and 3 bases from J, with 13 bases between. This CDR3 is CASSGPEVANEKLFF. The CDR3 nucleotides read TGTGCCAGTAGTGGACCGGAGGTGGCTAATGAAAAACTGTTTTTT.

The V gene is TRBV27, the J gene TRBJ1-5, with 7 nucleotides matching TRBD1. The J segment lost 2 bases and the V segment lost 5 bases, leaving 6 bases of the junction unmatched. This CDR3 spans 15 amino acids. CDR1 is MNHEY, CDR2 SMNVEV, per germline (reference sequence). The CDR3 sequence is CASSDSGQGNQPQHF. The CDR3 DNA reads TGTGCCAGCAGTGACAGCGGACAGGGCAATCAGCCCCAGCATTTT.

The rearrangement links TRBV24-1 to TRBJ2-5; no reliable D call. V was pared by 2 bases and J by 1 base, with 1 base between. The germline V gene has CDR1 KGHDR and CDR2 SFDVKD. The CDR3 is 12 amino acids. CDR3 nucleotide sequence: TGTGCCACCAGTGATTCCCAAGAGACCCAGTACTTC. Its protein product is CATSDSQETQYF.

As DNA, the CDR3 is TGTGCCATCAGTTACAATCCGGGATCTAGCACAGATACGCAGTATTTT. Its protein product is CAISYNPGSSTDTQYF. The chain combines TRBV10-3 with TRBJ2-3; possible D gene TRBD2, 5 bases. The length of the CDR3 is 16 residues. CDR1 is ENHRY and CDR2 is SYGVKD in the germline V gene. The V and J ends lost 5 bases and 0 bases respectively, with 15 bases between them.

The sample holds a few counts of this clone. This CDR3 reads CATKGGQSYNEQFF. CDR3 DNA sequence: TGTGCCACTAAGGGGGGGCAGTCTTACAATGAGCAGTTCTTC. This chain connects TRBV2 to TRBJ2-1; D is perhaps TRBD2 (7 bases). There are 14 residues in the CDR3. Trimming took off 10 bases at V and 4 bases at J, with 17 bases between the two ends. Germline CDR1 and CDR2: SNHLY and FYNNEI. Filled out from reference TRBV2 and TRBJ2-1, the complete variable domain reads EPEVTQTPSHQVTQMGQEVILRCVPISNHLYFYWYRQILGQKVEFLVSFYNNEISEKSEIFDDQFSVERPDGSNFTLKIRSTKLEDSAMYFCATKGGQSYNEQFFGPGTRLTVL.

The chain couples TRBV10-2 to TRBJ1-3, with D perhaps TRBD1 (6 bases). In germline, CDR1 is WSHSY, CDR2 SAAADI. The CDR3 is made up of 14 amino acids. The V gene lost 8 bases and the J gene lost 0 bases, with 11 bases spanning the gap. The CDR3 region has the DNA TGCGCCAGCCGGGACACCTACTCTGGAAACACCATATATTTT. Translation: CASRDTYSGNTIYF.

The chain carries TRBV7-7 and TRBJ2-5; 8 nucleotides line up with TRBD1. The ends lost 4 bases at V and 4 bases at J; junction bases unmatched: 8. CDR3 size: 15 residues. The germline V gene encodes CDR1 SSHAT and CDR2 FNYEAQ (reference sequence). This chain's CDR3 is CASSSAAGGGETQYF. CDR3 nucleotide sequence: TGTGCCAGCAGCTCCGCGGCAGGGGGCGGAGAGACCCAGTACTTC.

The count of this clone is one. This chain links TRBV7-9 with TRBJ1-5; possibly TRBD1 for D (6 bases). The germline V gene encodes CDR1 SEHNR and CDR2 FQNEAQ (reference sequence). The CDR3 spans 13 residues. Trimming removed 5 bases at V and 4 bases at J, with 9 bases between. In DNA form, the CDR3 reads TGTGCCAGCAGCCAGGACAGTAATCAGCCCCAGCATTTT. Translated, it gives CASSQDSNQPQHF.

The genes are TRBV6-5 and TRBJ2-6; D is unresolved. This CDR3 comprises 13 residues. Between the trimmed V and J ends, which lost 10 bases and 0 bases, there was a span of 7 bases. Germline V gives CDR1 MNHEY, CDR2 SVGAGI. CDR3 protein: CATRPSGANVLTF. Here the CDR3 DNA reads TGTGCCACCCGACCCTCTGGGGCCAACGTCCTGACTTTC.

This sequence joins TRBV20-1 and TRBJ1-2; D uncertain. Per germline, CDR1 DFQATT and CDR2 SNEGSKA (reference sequence). V lost 5 bases to trimming and J lost 4 bases, with 2 bases between them. CDR3 length: 9 residues. The CDR3 spells CSAGYGYTF. CDR3 coding DNA: TGCAGTGCTGGCTATGGCTACACCTTC.

V usage is TRBV3-1 (or the pseudogene TRBV3-2) and J usage is TRBJ2-3; possibly TRBD2 for D (5 bases). The V gene's germline CDR1 is LGHDT and CDR2 YNNKEL (reference sequence). V was clipped by 1 base and J by 4 bases, with 18 bases between them. The CDR3 is 17 residues long. CDR3 sequence reads: CASSQAAVARGPDTQYF. The CDR3 DNA sequence: TGTGCCAGCAGCCAAGCGGCCGTCGCCAGAGGGCCAGATACGCAGTATTTT.

The V and J genes are TRBV5-6 and TRBJ2-7, with 11 bases matching TRBD1. The CDR3 length is 13 residues. Germline CDR1 reads SGHDT; CDR2 reads YYEEEE. CDR3 amino acids: CTSSSGTGGEQYV. The CDR3 DNA follows: TGTACCAGCAGCTCCGGGACAGGGGGTGAGCAGTACGTC.

This clone is categorized as medium-sized (0.01 to 0.1%). The chain joins TRBV5-1 to TRBJ1-3; no clear D. V was cut by 4 bases and J by 2 bases, with 7 bases left in between. The germline CDR1 and CDR2 sequences are SGHRS and YFSETQ. The CDR3 covers 13 residues. CDR3 in amino acids: CASSGDPGNTIYF. Written as DNA, the CDR3 is TGCGCCAGCAGCGGAGATCCTGGAAACACCATATATTTT.

This rearrangement joins TRBV7-6 to TRBJ2-1; the D gene is possibly TRBD1 (7 bases). Germline V gene sequence: CDR1 SGHVS, CDR2 FNYEAQ. CDR3 length: 15 residues. The V and J ends lost 5 bases and 3 bases respectively, with 14 bases between them. CDR3: CASSPRQGLYNEQFF. CDR3 sequence (DNA): TGTGCCAGCAGCCCAAGACAGGGACTCTACAATGAGCAGTTCTTC.

The chain combines TRBV6-5 with TRBJ2-7; 9 bases align to TRBD1. The trim removed 6 bases at V and 4 bases at J, leaving 7 bases unmatched. The germline V gene encodes CDR1 MNHEY and CDR2 SVGAGI. The CDR3 loop spans 14 amino acids. The CDR3 is CASRPGQGTYEQYV. DNA for the CDR3: TGTGCCAGCAGGCCGGGACAGGGTACTTACGAGCAGTACGTC.

This clone was detected only once. The rearrangement uses TRBV9 and TRBJ1-3; possibly TRBD1 for D (6 bases). The length of the CDR3 is 16 residues. The V end lost 2 bases, the J end lost 0 bases, and 12 bases lay between the germline ends. Germline CDR1 reads SGDLS; CDR2 reads YYNGEE. The CDR3 loop is CASSVGPQGSGNTIYF. The DNA for the CDR3 is TGTGCCAGCAGCGTTGGCCCACAGGGCTCTGGAAACACCATATATTTT.

V gene TRBV29-1 combines with J gene TRBJ2-7, with D maybe TRBD1 (5 bases). Germline-derived CDR1 and CDR2 are SQVTM and ANQGSEA. Trimming removed 2 bases at V and 6 bases at J, with 11 bases between. The length of the CDR3 is 12 residues. CDR3 nucleotide sequence: TGCAGCGTTGAATCCAGGGCGCGCGAGCAGTACGTC. It specifies CSVESRAREQYV.

This clone has only one observation. This chain links TRBV11-2 with TRBJ2-1; D is unresolved. CDR1 is SGHAT, CDR2 FQNNGV, per germline. V lost 2 bases and J lost 4, with 9 bases in between. The CDR3 sequence is 14 residues long. In DNA, the CDR3 is TGTGCCAGCAGCTTACCCCTCAATTACAATGAGCAGTTCTTC. As protein: CASSLPLNYNEQFF.

This clone has only one observation. This chain links TRBV2 with TRBJ2-5, with D tentatively TRBD1 (5 bases). V was cut by 7 bases and J by 4 bases, with 16 bases left in between. Looked up from germline, CDR1 is SNHLY and CDR2 is FYNNEI. The CDR3 is made up of 14 amino acids. The chain's CDR3 is CASTQSTASETQYF. The CDR3 DNA sequence: TGTGCCAGCACCCAATCGACAGCTTCAGAGACCCAGTACTTC.